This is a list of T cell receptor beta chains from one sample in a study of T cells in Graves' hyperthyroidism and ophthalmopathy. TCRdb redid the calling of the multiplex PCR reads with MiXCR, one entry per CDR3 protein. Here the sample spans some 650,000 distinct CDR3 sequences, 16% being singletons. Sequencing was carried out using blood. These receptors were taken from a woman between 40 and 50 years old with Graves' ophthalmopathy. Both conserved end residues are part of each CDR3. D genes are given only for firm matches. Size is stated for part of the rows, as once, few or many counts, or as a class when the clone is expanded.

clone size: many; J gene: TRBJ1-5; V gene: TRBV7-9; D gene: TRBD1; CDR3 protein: CASSQDGTGSNQPQHF; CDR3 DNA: TGTGCCAGCAGCCAGGACGGGACAGGGAGCAATCAGCCCCAGCATTTT
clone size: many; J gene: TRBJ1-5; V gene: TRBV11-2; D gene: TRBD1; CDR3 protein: CASSEGTGLYQPQHF; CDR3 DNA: TGTGCCAGCAGCGAAGGGACAGGATTATATCAGCCCCAGCATTTT
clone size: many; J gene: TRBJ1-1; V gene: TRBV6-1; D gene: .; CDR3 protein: CASQDLYMNTEAFF; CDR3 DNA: TGTGCCAGCCAGGACCTATACATGAACACTGAAGCTTTCTTT
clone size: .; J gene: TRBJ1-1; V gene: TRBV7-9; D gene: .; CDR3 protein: CASSPGPLNTEAFF; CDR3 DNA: TGTGCCAGCAGCCCGGGACCGTTGAACACTGAAGCTTTCTTT
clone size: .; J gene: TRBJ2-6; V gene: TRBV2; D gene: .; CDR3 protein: CASRTIQGLGSGANVLTF; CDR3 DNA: TGTGCCAGCAGAACAATCCAGGGCCTGGGCTCTGGGGCCAACGTCCTGACTTTC
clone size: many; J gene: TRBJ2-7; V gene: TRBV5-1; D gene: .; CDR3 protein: CASSAPEGERSYEQYF; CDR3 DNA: TGCGCCAGCAGCGCTCCCGAGGGGGAGAGGAGCTACGAGCAGTACTTC
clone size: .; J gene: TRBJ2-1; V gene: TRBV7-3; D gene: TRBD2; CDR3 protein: CASSLVSGGENNEQFF; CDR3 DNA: TGTGCCAGCAGCCTTGTTAGCGGGGGGGAAAACAATGAGCAGTTCTTC
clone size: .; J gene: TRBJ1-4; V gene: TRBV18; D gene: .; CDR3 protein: CASSPGGTGNEKLFF; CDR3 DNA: TGTGCCAGCTCACCAGGAGGCACCGGTAATGAAAAACTGTTTTTT
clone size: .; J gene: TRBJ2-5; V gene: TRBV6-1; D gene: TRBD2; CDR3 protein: CASRSPLSGRGQETQYF; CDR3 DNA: TGTGCCAGCAGAAGTCCCCTAAGCGGGAGGGGCCAAGAGACCCAGTACTTC
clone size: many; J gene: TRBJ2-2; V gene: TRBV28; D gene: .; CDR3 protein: CASRNRGGGTGELFF; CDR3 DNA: TGTGCCAGCAGAAACCGCGGGGGCGGCACCGGGGAGCTGTTTTTT
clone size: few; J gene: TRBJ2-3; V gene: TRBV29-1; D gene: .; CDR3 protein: CSVPAAVFTDTQYF; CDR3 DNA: TGCAGCGTTCCCGCGGCCGTTTTTACAGATACGCAGTATTTT
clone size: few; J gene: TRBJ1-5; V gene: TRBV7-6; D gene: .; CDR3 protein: CASSLGRDRPQHF; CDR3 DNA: TGTGCCAGCAGCCTAGGTAGGGACCGGCCCCAGCATTTT
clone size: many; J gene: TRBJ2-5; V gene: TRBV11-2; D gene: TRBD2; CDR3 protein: CASSRPGLAGGETQYF; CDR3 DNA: TGTGCCAGCAGCCGTCCCGGGCTAGCGGGGGGAGAGACCCAGTACTTC
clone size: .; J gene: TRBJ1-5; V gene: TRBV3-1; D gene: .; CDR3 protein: CASSQGPDQPQHF; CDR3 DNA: TGTGCCAGCAGCCAAGGTCCGGATCAGCCCCAGCATTTT
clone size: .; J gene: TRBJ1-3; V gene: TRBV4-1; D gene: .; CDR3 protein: CASSRNRDAGNTIYF; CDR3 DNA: TGTGCCAGCAGTCGAAACAGGGACGCTGGAAACACCATATATTTT
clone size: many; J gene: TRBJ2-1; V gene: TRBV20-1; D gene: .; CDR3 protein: CSARGVSYNEQFF; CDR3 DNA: TGCAGTGCTAGGGGGGTCTCCTACAATGAGCAGTTCTTC
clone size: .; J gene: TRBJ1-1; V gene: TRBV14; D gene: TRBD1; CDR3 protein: CASSRWTGNMNTEAFF; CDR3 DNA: TGTGCCAGCAGCCGCTGGACAGGGAACATGAACACTGAAGCTTTCTTT
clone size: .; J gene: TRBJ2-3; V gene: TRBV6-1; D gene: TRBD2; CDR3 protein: CASRPTRTSGSSDTQYF; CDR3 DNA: TGTGCCAGCAGACCGACCCGGACTAGCGGGAGTAGCGATACGCAGTATTTT
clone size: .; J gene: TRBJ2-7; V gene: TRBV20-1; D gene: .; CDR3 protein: CSARVKGFDEQYF; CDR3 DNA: TGCAGTGCTAGAGTAAAGGGTTTCGACGAGCAGTACTTC
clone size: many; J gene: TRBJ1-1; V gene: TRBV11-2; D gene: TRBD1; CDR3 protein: CASSLTGGSEAFF; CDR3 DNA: TGTGCCAGCAGCTTGACAGGGGGTAGTGAAGCTTTCTTT
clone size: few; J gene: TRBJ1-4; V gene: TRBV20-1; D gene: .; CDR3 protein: CSAREGGGAEKLFF; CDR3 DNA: TGCAGTGCTAGAGAGGGAGGCGGGGCTGAAAAACTGTTTTTT
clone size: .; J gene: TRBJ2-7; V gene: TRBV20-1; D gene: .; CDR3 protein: CSARNAFSGGSEQYF; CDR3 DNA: TGCAGTGCTAGAAATGCTTTCTCTGGTGGGTCCGAGCAGTACTTC
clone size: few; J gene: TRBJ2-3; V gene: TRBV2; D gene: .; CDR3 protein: CASSLNPGSTQYF; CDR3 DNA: TGTGCCAGCAGCCTAAACCCAGGGAGTACGCAGTATTTT
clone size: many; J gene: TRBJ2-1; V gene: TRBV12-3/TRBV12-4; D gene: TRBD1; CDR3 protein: CASSPGGSFNEQFF; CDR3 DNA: TGTGCCAGCAGCCCAGGGGGTAGTTTTAATGAGCAGTTCTTC
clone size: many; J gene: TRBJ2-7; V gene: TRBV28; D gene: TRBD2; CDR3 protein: CASSPRDYGYEQYF; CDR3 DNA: TGTGCCAGCAGTCCGCGGGACTATGGCTACGAGCAGTACTTC
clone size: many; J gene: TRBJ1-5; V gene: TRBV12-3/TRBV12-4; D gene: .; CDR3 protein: CASRLEGLPQHF; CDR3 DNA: TGTGCCAGCAGGTTGGAGGGGTTGCCCCAGCATTTT
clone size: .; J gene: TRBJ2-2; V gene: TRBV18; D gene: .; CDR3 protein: CASSTSDREINTGELFF; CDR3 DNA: TGTGCCAGCTCAACCTCTGACAGAGAGATAAACACCGGGGAGCTGTTTTTT
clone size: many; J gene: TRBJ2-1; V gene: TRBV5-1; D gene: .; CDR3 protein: CASSWQGAGEQFF; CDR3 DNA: TGCGCCAGCAGCTGGCAGGGCGCCGGAGAGCAGTTCTTC
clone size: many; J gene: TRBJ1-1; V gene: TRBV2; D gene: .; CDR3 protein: CASSTGTRGGEAFF; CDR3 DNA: TGTGCCAGCAGCACCGGGACAAGGGGTGGAGAAGCTTTCTTT
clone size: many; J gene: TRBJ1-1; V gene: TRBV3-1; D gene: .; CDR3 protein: CASSLGQNAFF; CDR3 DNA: TGTGCCAGCAGCTTAGGACAGAACGCTTTCTTT
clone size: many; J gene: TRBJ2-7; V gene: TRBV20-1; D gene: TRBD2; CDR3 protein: CSAVHGRAGYEQYF; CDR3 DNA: TGCAGTGCTGTCCACGGGAGGGCGGGTTACGAGCAGTACTTC
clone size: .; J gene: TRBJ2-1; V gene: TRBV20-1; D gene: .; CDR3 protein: CSAGSQNNEQFF; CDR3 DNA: TGCAGTGCCGGGAGCCAGAACAATGAGCAGTTCTTC
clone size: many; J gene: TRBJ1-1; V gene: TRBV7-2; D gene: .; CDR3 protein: CASSLGVVTEAFF; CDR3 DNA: TGTGCCAGCAGCTTAGGTGTTGTCACTGAAGCTTTCTTT
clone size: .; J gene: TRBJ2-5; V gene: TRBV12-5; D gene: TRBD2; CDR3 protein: CASGMRLAGGPGETQYF; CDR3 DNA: TGTGCTAGTGGTATGCGACTAGCGGGAGGTCCGGGGGAGACCCAGTACTTC
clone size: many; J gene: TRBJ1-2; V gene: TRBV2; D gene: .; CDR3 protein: CASSEPPPPGPYGYTF; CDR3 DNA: TGTGCCAGCAGTGAACCCCCACCCCCAGGACCCTATGGCTACACCTTC
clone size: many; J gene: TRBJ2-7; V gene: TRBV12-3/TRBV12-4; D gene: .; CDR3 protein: CASSPGVYAYEQYF; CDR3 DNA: TGTGCCAGCAGTCCAGGGGTCTATGCCTACGAGCAGTACTTC
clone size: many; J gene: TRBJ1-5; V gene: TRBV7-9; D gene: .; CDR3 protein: CASRGCQPQHF; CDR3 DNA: TGTGCCAGCAGAGGTTGTCAGCCCCAGCATTTT
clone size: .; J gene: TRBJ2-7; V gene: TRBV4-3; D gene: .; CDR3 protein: CASSQDLPPSYEQYF; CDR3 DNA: TGCGCCAGCAGCCAAGATCTTCCGCCCTCCTACGAGCAGTACTTC
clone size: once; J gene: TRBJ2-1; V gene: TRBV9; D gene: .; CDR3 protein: CASSVIQGGEQFF; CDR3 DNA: TGTGCCAGCAGCGTTATACAGGGCGGGGAGCAGTTCTTC
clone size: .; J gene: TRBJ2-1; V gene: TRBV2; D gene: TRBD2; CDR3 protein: CVSSYLRGGRNEQFF; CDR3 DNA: TGTGTCAGCAGTTACCTGCGGGGGGGCAGAAATGAGCAGTTCTTC
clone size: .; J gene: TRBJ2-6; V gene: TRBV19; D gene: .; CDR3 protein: CASSIAWGSSGANVLTF; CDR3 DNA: TGTGCCAGTAGTATAGCATGGGGGAGCTCTGGGGCCAACGTCCTGACTTTC
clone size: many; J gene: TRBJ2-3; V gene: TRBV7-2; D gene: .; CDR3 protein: CASSMGGGDTQYF; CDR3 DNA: TGTGCCAGCAGCATGGGAGGGGGAGATACGCAGTATTTT
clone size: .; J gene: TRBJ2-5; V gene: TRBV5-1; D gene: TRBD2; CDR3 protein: CASSLLASGETQYF; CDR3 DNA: TGCGCCAGCAGCTTGTTAGCTAGCGGGGAGACCCAGTACTTC
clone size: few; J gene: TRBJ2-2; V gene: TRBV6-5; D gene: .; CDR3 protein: CASSYGGYTGELFF; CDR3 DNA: TGTGCCAGCAGTTACGGGGGATACACCGGGGAGCTGTTTTTT
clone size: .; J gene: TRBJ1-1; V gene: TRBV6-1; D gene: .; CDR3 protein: CASSLQETTEAFF; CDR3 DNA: TGTGCCAGCAGCCTACAGGAGACCACTGAAGCTTTCTTT
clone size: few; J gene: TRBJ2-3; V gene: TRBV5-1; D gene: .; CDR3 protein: CASKEGAYREATDTQYF; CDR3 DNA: TGCGCCAGCAAGGAAGGGGCTTACCGGGAAGCCACAGATACGCAGTATTTT
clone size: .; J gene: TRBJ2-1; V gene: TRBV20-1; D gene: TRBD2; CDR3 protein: CSASSGTSGYNEQFF; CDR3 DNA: TGCAGTGCTAGTTCCGGGACTAGCGGTTACAATGAGCAGTTCTTT
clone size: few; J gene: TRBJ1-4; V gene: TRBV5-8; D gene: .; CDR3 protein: CASSNGGRANEKLFF; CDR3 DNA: TGTGCCAGCAGCAACGGAGGGCGGGCTAATGAAAAACTGTTTTTT
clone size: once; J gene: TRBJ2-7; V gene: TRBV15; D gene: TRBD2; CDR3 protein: CATSRAAGVDEQYF; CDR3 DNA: TGTGCCACCAGCAGAGCAGCGGGAGTAGACGAGCAGTACTTC
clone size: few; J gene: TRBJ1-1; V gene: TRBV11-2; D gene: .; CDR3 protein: CASSLVELKNTEAFF; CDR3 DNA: TGTGCCAGCAGCTTAGTTGAGCTGAAGAACACTGAAGCTTTCTTT